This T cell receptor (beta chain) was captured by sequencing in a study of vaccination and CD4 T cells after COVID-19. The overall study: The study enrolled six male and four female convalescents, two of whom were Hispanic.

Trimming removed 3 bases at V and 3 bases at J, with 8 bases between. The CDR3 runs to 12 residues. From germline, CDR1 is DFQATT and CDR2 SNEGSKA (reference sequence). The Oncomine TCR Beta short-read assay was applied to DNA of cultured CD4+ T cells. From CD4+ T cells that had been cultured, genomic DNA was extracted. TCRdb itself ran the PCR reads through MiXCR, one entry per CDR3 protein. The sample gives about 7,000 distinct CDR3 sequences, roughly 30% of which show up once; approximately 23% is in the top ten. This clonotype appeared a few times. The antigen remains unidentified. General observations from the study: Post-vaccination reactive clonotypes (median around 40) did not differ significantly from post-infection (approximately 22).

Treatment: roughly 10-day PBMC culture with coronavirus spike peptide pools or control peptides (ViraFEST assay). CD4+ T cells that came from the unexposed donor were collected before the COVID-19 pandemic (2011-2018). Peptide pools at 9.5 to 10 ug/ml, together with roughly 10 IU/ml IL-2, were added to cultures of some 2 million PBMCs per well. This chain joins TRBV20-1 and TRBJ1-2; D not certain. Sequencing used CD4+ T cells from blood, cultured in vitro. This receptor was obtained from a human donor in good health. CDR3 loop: CSASLEDYGYTF. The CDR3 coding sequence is TGCAGTGCTAGTTTGGAGGACTATGGCTACACCTTC.